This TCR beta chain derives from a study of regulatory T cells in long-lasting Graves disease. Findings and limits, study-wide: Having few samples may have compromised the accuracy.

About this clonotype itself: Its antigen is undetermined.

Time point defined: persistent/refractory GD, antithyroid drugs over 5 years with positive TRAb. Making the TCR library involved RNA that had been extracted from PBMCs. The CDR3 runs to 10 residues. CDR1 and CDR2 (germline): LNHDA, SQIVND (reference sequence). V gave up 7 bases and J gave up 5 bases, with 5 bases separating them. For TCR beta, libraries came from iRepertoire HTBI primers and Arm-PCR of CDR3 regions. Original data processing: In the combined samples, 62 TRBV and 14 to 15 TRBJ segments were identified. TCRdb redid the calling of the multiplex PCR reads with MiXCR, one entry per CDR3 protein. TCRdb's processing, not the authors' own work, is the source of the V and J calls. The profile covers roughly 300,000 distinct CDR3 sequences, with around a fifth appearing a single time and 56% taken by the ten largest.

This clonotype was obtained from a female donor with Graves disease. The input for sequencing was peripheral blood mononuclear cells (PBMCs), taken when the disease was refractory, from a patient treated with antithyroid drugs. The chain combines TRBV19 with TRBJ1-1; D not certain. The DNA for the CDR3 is TGTGCCAGTATGGGGACTGAAGCTTTCTTT. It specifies CASMGTEAFF. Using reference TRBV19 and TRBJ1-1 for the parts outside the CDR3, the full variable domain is DGGITQSPKYLFRKEGQNVTLSCEQNLNHDAMYWYRQDPGQGLRLIYYSQIVNDFQKGDIAEGYSVSREKKESFPLTVTSAQKNPTAFYLCASMGTEAFFGQGTRLTVV.